This T cell receptor (beta chain) emerged from a study of shared clonotypes between healthy human individuals. The CDR3 loop spans 15 amino acids. Trimming cost V 0 bases and J 6 bases, with 12 bases left between them. Germline-derived CDR1 and CDR2 are SGHKS and YYEKEE (reference sequence). This clone was counted once. Sequenced by immunoSEQ multiplex PCR; TCRdb stores in-frame clones only, minus some. The table lists 2 million to 3 million clones, 93% of them singletons. Sequenced sample: naive CD4+ T cells from PBMCs. Noted subset: CD45RA+ positively selected. V gene TRBV5-5 combines with J gene TRBJ2-2; no clear D. This sequence was found in a man younger than 30 in good health. Some clones in this sample may be carry-over from other donors' samples. The CDR3 sequence: CASSLVLPPAGELFF. CDR3 coding DNA: TGTGCCAGCAGCTTGGTCCTCCCCCCCGCCGGGGAGCTGTTTTTT. Full variable domain (outside the CDR3, taken from reference TRBV5-5 and TRBJ2-2): DAGVTQSPTHLIKTRGQQVTLRCSPISGHKSVSWYQQVLGQGPQFIFQYYEKEERGRGNFPDRFSARQFPNYSSELNVNALLLGDSALYLCASSLVLPPAGELFFGEGSRLTVL.